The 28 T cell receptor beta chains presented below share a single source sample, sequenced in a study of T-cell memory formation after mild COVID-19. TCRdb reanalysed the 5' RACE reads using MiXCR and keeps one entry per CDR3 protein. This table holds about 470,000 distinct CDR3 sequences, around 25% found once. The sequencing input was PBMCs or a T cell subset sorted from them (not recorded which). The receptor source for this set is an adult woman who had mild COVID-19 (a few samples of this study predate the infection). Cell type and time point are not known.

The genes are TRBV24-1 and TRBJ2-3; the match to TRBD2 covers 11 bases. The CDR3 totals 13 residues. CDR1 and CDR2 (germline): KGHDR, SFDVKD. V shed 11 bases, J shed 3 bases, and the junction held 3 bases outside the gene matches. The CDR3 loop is CAIAGGPTDTQYF. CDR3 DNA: TGTGCCATAGCGGGAGGGCCTACAGATACGCAGTATTTT.

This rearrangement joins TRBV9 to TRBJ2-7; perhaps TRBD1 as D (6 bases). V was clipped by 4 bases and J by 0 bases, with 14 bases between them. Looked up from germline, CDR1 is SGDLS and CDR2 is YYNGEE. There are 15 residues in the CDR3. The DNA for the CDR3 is TGTGCCAGCAGCCCGTGGACAGAGAGCTCCTACGAGCAGTACTTC. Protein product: CASSPWTESSYEQYF.

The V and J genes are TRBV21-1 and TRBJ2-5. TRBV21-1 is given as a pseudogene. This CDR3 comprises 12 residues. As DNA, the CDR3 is TGTGCCAGCAGCACGAAGCTAGAGACCCAGTACTTC. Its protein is CASSTKLETQYF.

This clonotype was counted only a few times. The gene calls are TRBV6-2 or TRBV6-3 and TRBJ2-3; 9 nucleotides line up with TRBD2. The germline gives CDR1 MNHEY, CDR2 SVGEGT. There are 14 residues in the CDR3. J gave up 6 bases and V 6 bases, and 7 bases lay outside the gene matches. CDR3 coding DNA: TGTGCCAGCAGCCGCGGGGGGGCCAAGGATACGCAGTATTTT. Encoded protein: CASSRGGAKDTQYF.

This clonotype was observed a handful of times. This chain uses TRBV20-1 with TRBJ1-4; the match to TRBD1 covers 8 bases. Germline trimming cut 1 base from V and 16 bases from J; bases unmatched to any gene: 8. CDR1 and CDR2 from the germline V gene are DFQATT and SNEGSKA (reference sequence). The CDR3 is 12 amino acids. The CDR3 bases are TGCAGTGCTAGAGTTTCAGGGGGCGCGGAGTTTTTT. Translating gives CSARVSGGAEFF.

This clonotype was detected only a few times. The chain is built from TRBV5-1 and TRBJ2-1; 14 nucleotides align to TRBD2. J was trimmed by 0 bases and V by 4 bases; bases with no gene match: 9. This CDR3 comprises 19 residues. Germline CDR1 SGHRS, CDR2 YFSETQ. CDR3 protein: CASSPGTSGGLSSYNEQFF. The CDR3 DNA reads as TGCGCCAGCAGCCCGGGGACTAGCGGGGGCCTTAGCTCCTACAATGAGCAGTTCTTC.

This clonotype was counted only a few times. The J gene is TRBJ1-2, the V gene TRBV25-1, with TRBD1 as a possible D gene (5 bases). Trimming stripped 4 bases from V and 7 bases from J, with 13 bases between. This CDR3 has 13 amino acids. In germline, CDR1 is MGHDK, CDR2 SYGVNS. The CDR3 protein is CASSGGVLFGYTF. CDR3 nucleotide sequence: TGTGCCAGCAGTGGGGGGGTATTGTTTGGCTACACCTTC.

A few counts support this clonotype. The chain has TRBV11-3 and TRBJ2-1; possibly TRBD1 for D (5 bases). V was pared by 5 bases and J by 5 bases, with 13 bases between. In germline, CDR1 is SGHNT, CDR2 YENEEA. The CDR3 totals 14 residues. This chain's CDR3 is CASSPRQKNNEQFF. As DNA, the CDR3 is TGTGCCAGCAGCCCGAGACAGAAAAACAATGAGCAGTTCTTC.

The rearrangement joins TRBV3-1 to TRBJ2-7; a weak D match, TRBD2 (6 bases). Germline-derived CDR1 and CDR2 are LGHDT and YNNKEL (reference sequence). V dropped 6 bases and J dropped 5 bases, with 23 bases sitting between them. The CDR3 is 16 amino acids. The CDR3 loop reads CASSRRNQRESHEQYF. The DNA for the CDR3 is TGTGCCAGCAGTCGGAGAAACCAACGGGAGTCCCACGAGCAGTACTTC.

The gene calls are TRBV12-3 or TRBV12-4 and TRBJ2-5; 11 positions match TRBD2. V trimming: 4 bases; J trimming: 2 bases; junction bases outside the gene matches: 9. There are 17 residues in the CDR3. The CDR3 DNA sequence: TGTGCCAGCAGTTCCTCGACGGGACTAGCGGTTCAAGAGACCCAGTACTTC. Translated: CASSSSTGLAVQETQYF.

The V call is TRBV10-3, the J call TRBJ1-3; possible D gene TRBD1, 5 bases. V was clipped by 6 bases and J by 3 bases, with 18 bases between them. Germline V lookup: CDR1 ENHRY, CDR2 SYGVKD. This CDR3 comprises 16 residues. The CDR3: CAIRAPGTYSGNTIYF. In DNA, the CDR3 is TGTGCCATCAGGGCCCCCGGGACCTATAGTGGAAACACCATATATTTT.

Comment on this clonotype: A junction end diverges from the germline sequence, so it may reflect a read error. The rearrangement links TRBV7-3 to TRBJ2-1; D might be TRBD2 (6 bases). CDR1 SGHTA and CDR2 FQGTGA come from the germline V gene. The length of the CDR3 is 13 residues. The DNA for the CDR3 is TGTGCCAGCAGTTTAAGCCCGGGAGTGTCGCAGTTCTTC. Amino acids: CASSLSPGVSQFF. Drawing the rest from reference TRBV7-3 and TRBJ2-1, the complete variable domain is GAGVSQTPSNKVTEKGKYVELRCDPISGHTALYWYRQSLGQGPEFLIYFQGTGAADDSGLPNDRFFAVRPEGSVSTLKIQRTERGDSAVYLCASSLSPGVSQFFGPGTRLTVL.

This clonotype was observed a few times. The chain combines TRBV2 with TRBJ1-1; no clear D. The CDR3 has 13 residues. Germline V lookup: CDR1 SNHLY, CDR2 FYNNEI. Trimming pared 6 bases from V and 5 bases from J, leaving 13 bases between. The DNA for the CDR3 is TGTGCCAGCAGCCCCGGGGTCTCGACTGAAGCTTTCTTT. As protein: CASSPGVSTEAFF. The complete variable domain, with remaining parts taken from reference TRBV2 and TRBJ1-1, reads EPEVTQTPSHQVTQMGQEVILRCVPISNHLYFYWYRQILGQKVEFLVSFYNNEISEKSEIFDDQFSVERPDGSNFTLKIRSTKLEDSAMYFCASSPGVSTEAFFGQGTRLTVV.

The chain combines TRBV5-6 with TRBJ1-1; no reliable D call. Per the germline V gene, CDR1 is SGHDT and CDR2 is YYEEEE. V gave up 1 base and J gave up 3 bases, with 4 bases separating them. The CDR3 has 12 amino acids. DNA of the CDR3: TGTGCCAGCAGCTTGCCTTACACTGAAGCTTTCTTT. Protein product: CASSLPYTEAFF.

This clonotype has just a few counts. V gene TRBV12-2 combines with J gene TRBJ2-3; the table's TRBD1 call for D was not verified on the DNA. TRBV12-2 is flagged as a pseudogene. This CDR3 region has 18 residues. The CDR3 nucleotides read TGTGCAAGTCGCTTATGGACAGGGCCCAAGACTAGCACAGATACGCAGTATTTT. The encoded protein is CASRLWTGPKTSTDTQYF.

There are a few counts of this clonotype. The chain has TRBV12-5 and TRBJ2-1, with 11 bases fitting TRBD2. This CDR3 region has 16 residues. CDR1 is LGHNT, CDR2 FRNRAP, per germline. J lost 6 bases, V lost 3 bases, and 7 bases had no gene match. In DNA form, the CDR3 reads TGTGCTAGTGGTTTAGTAGCGGGAGGGTTAAGCAATGAGCAGTTCTTC. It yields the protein CASGLVAGGLSNEQFF.

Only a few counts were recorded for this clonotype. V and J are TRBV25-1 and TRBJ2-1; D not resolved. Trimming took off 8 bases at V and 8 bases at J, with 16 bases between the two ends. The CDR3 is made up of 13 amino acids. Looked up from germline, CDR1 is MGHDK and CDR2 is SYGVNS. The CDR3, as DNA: TGTGCCAGCCGAACGGACCCGGACCATGAGCAGTTCTTC. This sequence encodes CASRTDPDHEQFF.

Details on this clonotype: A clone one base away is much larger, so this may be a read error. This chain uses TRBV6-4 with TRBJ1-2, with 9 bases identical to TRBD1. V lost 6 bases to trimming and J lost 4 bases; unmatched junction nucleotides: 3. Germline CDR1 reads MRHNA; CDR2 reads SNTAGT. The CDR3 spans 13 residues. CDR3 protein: CASSGTGTYGYTF. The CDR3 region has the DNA TGTGCCAGCAGCGGGACAGGGACCTATGGCTACACCTTC.

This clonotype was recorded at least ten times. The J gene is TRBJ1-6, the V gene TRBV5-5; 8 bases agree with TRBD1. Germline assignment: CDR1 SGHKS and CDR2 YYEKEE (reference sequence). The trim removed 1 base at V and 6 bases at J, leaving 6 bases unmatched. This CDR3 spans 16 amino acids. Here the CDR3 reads CASSLRQGISNSPLHF. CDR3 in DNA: TGTGCCAGCAGCTTGAGACAGGGGATAAGTAATTCACCCCTCCACTTT.

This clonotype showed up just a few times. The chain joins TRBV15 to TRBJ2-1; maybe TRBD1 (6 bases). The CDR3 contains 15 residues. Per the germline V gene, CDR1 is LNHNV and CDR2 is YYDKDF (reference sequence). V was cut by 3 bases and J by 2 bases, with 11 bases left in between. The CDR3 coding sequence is TGTGCCACCAGCAGGGTCAGGGGCACCTACAATGAGCAGTTCTTC. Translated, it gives CATSRVRGTYNEQFF.

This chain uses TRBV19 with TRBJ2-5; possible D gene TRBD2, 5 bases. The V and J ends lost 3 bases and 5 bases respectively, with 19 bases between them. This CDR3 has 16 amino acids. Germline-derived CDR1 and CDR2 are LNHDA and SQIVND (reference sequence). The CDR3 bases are TGTGCCAGTAGTATCGGCGTCAGAGGGCCGGAGGAGACCCAGTACTTC. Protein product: CASSIGVRGPEETQYF.

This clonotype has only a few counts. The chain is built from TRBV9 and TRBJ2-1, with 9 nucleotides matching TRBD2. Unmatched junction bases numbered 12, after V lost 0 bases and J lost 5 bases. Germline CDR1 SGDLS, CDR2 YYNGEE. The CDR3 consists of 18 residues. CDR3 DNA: TGTGCCAGCAGCGTAGTGTCCGGGGCGGGAGGGCCCCACAATGAGCAGTTCTTC. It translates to CASSVVSGAGGPHNEQFF.

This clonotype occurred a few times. The CDR3 nucleotides are TGTGCCAGCAGTTATTCCCGGGACAGGGGGCGGCCCACTGAAGCTTTCTTT. As protein: CASSYSRDRGRPTEAFF. The rearrangement joins TRBV6-5 to TRBJ1-1; TRBD1 aligns across 12 bases. V shed 3 bases, J shed 4 bases, and the junction held 9 bases outside the gene matches. In germline, CDR1 is MNHEY, CDR2 SVGAGI. The CDR3 spans 17 residues.

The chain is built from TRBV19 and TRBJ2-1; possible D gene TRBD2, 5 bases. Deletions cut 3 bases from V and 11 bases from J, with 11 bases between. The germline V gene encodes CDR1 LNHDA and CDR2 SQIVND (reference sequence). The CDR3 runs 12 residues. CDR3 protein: CASSMVAFQQFF. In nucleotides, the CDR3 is TGTGCCAGTAGTATGGTAGCGTTTCAGCAGTTCTTC.

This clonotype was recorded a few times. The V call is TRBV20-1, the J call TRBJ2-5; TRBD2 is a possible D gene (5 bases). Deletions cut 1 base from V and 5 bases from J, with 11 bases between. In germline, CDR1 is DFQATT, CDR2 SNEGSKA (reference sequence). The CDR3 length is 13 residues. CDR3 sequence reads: CSARAGVGETQYF. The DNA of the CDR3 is TGCAGTGCTAGAGCCGGGGTCGGCGAGACCCAGTACTTC.

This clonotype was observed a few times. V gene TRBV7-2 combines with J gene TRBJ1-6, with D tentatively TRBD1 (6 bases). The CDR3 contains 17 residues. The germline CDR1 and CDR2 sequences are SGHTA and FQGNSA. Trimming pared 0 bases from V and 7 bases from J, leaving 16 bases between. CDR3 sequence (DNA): TGTGCCAGCAGCTTAGCGCGAGGGGGTAGCAGCAATTCACCCCTCCACTTT. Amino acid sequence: CASSLARGGSSNSPLHF.

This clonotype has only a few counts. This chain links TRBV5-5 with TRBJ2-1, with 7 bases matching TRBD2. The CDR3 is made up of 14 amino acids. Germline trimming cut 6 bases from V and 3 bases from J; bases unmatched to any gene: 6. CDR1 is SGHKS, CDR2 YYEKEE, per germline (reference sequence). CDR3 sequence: CASIQRGGYNEQFF. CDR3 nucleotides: TGTGCCAGCATCCAGCGGGGAGGCTACAATGAGCAGTTCTTC.

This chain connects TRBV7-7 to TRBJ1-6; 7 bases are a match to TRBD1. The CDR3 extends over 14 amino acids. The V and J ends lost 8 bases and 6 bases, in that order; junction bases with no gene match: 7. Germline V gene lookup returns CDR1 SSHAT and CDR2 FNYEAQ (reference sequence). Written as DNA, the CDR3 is TGTGCCAGCTCACGACAGGGCCCTAATTCACCCCTCCACTTT. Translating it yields CASSRQGPNSPLHF.